This record concerns one T cell receptor (beta chain) sequence. Its specificity is not known. Combining a sample-barcoded 5' primer with a J-beta primer mix, a second PCR ran for roughly 6 to 12 cycles. TCRdb ran MiXCR on the 5' RACE reads and lists one entry per CDR3 protein. Of about a million distinct CDR3 sequences in the sample, roughly half are singletons; the top ten hold about 22%. These data are taken from a study of blood T cells in healthy people across ages. Overall study results and limits: Researchers said unsorted PBMCs prevented a conclusive naive versus antigen-experienced comparison. Relative to aged donors, long-lived donors carried more naive CD4+ cells and displayed higher diversity.

V was clipped by 0 bases and J by 2 bases, with 8 bases between them. This CDR3 spans 15 amino acids. The germline CDR1 and CDR2 sequences are LGHDT and YNNKEL (reference sequence). Collection of roughly 9.6 milliliters of peripheral blood was performed for each donor. This TCR came from an older woman in good health. V usage is TRBV3-1 and J usage is TRBJ2-1; a possible D gene is TRBD2 (6 bases). Sequencing was performed on blood. The CDR3 DNA reads TGTGCCAGCAGCCAAGACCCTAGCGCCTACAATGAGCAGTTCTTC. Translated, it gives CASSQDPSAYNEQFF.